This is a list of T cell receptor beta chains from one sample in a study of T cells in Graves' hyperthyroidism and ophthalmopathy. TCRdb fed the multiplex PCR reads into MiXCR, producing one record per CDR3 protein. This table has about 640,000 distinct CDR3 sequences, approximately 14% appearing once. The sample was blood. Every receptor here comes from a woman aged 45-65 years with Graves' ophthalmopathy. Each CDR3 is given with its conserved first and last residue. A D gene is named only where the DNA matches it firmly. The size field is filled for only some rows; it gives once, few, many or a size class.

clone_size	v_call	d_call	j_call	cdr3_nt	cdr3_aa
NA	TRBV4-2	TRBD1	TRBJ2-4	TGTGCCAGCAGCCAAATGGGACAGGGGGGGTTAGCCAAAAACATTCAGTACTTC	CASSQMGQGGLAKNIQYF
many	TRBV7-3	NA	TRBJ2-1	TGTGCCAGCAGCCTCTTTTTGGGGTTGGACAATGAGCAGTTCTTC	CASSLFLGLDNEQFF
NA	TRBV7-9	NA	TRBJ1-1	TGTGCCAGCAGCGCCCCGAACACTGAAGCTTTCTTT	CASSAPNTEAFF
many	TRBV11-3	NA	TRBJ2-5	TGTGCCAGCAGCTCCCGCGACACTACGGGGCAGGAGACCCAGTACTTC	CASSSRDTTGQETQYF
many	TRBV29-1	TRBD2	TRBJ2-1	TGCAGCCTAATGGGACTAGCGGGGTACAATGAGCAGTTCTTC	CSLMGLAGYNEQFF
few	TRBV7-3	NA	TRBJ2-5	TGTGCCAGCAGCTTTCCCGGAGACCAAGAGACCCAGTACTTC	CASSFPGDQETQYF
NA	TRBV5-4	NA	TRBJ2-1	TGTGCCATCAGTCCTGGGAGCTCCTACAATGAGCAGTTCTTC	CAISPGSSYNEQFF
many	TRBV7-2	NA	TRBJ2-7	TGTGCCAGCAGCTTAGATTCAGCTCGCTCCTACGAGCAGTACTTC	CASSLDSARSYEQYF
NA	TRBV20-1	TRBD2	TRBJ2-1	TGCAGTGCTCCAAACTTTTACCTAGCGGGAGACGGTGAGCAGTTCTTC	CSAPNFYLAGDGEQFF
many	TRBV12-5	TRBD1	TRBJ1-2	TGTGCTAGTGGTTTGACCCCCGGGACAGGGTCCAATGGCTACACCTTC	CASGLTPGTGSNGYTF
few	TRBV4-3	NA	TRBJ1-3	TGCGCCAGCAGCCCGGGGAGGGGCTTCTCTGGAAACACCATATATTTT	CASSPGRGFSGNTIYF
many	TRBV9	NA	TRBJ2-5	TGTGCCAGCAGCCCATCCCCCCTGTACCAAGAGACCCAGTACTTC	CASSPSPLYQETQYF
many	TRBV7-2	NA	TRBJ1-2	TGTGCCAGCAGCCCTCAGACAGTGACTAACTATGGCTACACCTTC	CASSPQTVTNYGYTF
NA	TRBV7-9	NA	TRBJ2-5	TGTGCCAGCAACATAGTGGGGGACGATTTAGAGACCCAGTACTTC	CASNIVGDDLETQYF
few	TRBV12-3/TRBV12-4	TRBD1	TRBJ2-1	TGTGCCAGCAGTTTGCAGGGGGTCTCATACTACAATGAGCAGTTCTTC	CASSLQGVSYYNEQFF
few	TRBV19	NA	TRBJ1-1	TGTGCCAGTAGGCGACGCGGGACTGACCCTTTGGGCACTGAAGCTTTCTTT	CASRRRGTDPLGTEAFF
few	TRBV20-1	TRBD1	TRBJ1-5	TGCAGTGCTAAGACAGGGGCGCAGCCCCAGCATTTT	CSAKTGAQPQHF
many	TRBV28	NA	TRBJ1-1	TGTGCCAGCAGTTTATTTGTTGCTGGGACCTCCACTGAAGCTTTCTTT	CASSLFVAGTSTEAFF
NA	TRBV27	NA	TRBJ2-3	TGTGCCATTGCGGACAGACTCACAGATACGCAGTATTTT	CAIADRLTDTQYF
NA	TRBV2	NA	TRBJ2-3	TGTGCCAGCAAGGGCGGTTACACAGATACGCAGTATTTT	CASKGGYTDTQYF
few	TRBV11-3	NA	TRBJ2-2	TGTGCCAGCAGCCACACGACCGGCACCGGGGAGCTGTTTTTT	CASSHTTGTGELFF
few	TRBV12-3/TRBV12-4	NA	TRBJ2-3	TGTGCCGGCAGTTTTGGACTGACTTTCAGCACAGATACGCAGTATTTT	CAGSFGLTFSTDTQYF
many	TRBV6-6	NA	TRBJ2-3	TGTGCCAGCAGTTACGGAACCGGGGCCCTGGCAGATACGCAGTATTTT	CASSYGTGALADTQYF
many	TRBV12-3/TRBV12-4	TRBD1	TRBJ2-1	TGTGCCAGCAACCCACAGGGGGCCCGTAATGAGCAGTTCTTC	CASNPQGARNEQFF
many	TRBV7-2	TRBD2	TRBJ2-3	TGTGCCAGCAGCTTAGCGCGAAGGACTAGCGGGACCACTAGCACAGATACGCAGTATTTT	CASSLARRTSGTTSTDTQYF
NA	TRBV18	TRBD2	TRBJ2-6	TGTGCCAGCTCACCAATGGATGGACTAGTCTCCTCTGGGGCCAACGTCCTGACTTTC	CASSPMDGLVSSGANVLTF
many	TRBV5-5	NA	TRBJ2-7	TGTGCCAGCAACTCGCGGGCCGGACTGCACTACGAGCAGTACTTC	CASNSRAGLHYEQYF
NA	TRBV4-3	NA	TRBJ2-7	TGCGCCAGCAGCCATGCCTTTCCCGGACCCTCCTACGAGCAGTACTTC	CASSHAFPGPSYEQYF
few	TRBV28	NA	TRBJ2-2	TGTGCCAGCAGTTTGGCAGGCCCGGGGACCGGGGAGCTGTTTTTT	CASSLAGPGTGELFF
many	TRBV7-2	TRBD1	TRBJ1-4	TGTGCCAGCAGCTTTACAGGGGGGTCGCGTGAAAAACTGTTTTTT	CASSFTGGSREKLFF
many	TRBV5-1	NA	TRBJ1-4	TGTGCCAGCAGCGCAACCGGAGAAAAACTGTTTTTT	CASSATGEKLFF
NA	TRBV3-1	NA	TRBJ2-5	TGTGCCAGCTCTAAGGGACTGAAACAAGAGACCCAGTACTTC	CASSKGLKQETQYF
NA	TRBV20-1	NA	TRBJ2-1	TGCAGTGCGCCCGCGGGCTTGCACCCATACAATGAGCAGTTCTTC	CSAPAGLHPYNEQFF
many	TRBV9	NA	TRBJ1-2	TGTGCCAGCAGCGTAGGAGGGACAATAGGGGACTATGGCTACACCTTC	CASSVGGTIGDYGYTF
NA	TRBV18	TRBD1	TRBJ2-7	TGTGCCAGCTCAAATAGACAGGGTTATGGGAACGAGCAGTACTTC	CASSNRQGYGNEQYF
many	TRBV28	TRBD2	TRBJ2-4	TGTGCCAGCAGTTTACTAGCGGGACCCTTAGCCAAAAACATTCAGTACTTC	CASSLLAGPLAKNIQYF
many	TRBV7-2	TRBD2	TRBJ2-1	TGTGCCAGCAGCCACGACATAGCGGGAGGGTCCTACAATGAGCAGTTCTTC	CASSHDIAGGSYNEQFF
NA	TRBV19	TRBD2	TRBJ2-1	TGTGCCAGTAGTATTTTCACAGGGGTGGCTAGCGGGATGGGTGAGCAGTTCTTC	CASSIFTGVASGMGEQFF
few	TRBV19	NA	TRBJ1-6	TGTGCCAGTAGTATCCTGACTTCACCCGGTTCACCCCTCCACTTT	CASSILTSPGSPLHF
many	TRBV24-1	NA	TRBJ1-5	TGTGCCACCAGTGATTCTAGCAATCAGCCCCAGCATTTT	CATSDSSNQPQHF
NA	TRBV4-1	NA	TRBJ1-4	TGCGCCAGCAGCCAAGATATGGGGTTAACTAATGAAAAACTGTTTTTT	CASSQDMGLTNEKLFF
few	TRBV20-1	TRBD1	TRBJ2-1	TGCAGTGCTAGAGATAGCCAGGGGGCGGTCAATGAGCAGTTCTTC	CSARDSQGAVNEQFF
many	TRBV7-2	NA	TRBJ2-5	TGTGCCAGCAGCTTAGAAGGGGTGGAGACCCAGTACTTC	CASSLEGVETQYF
many	TRBV12-3/TRBV12-4	TRBD2	TRBJ2-3	TGTGCCAGCTCTAGCGGGAGGGGCTCAGATACGCAGTATTTT	CASSSGRGSDTQYF
once	TRBV2	TRBD2	TRBJ2-1	TGTGCCAGCAGTGAGTCTAGCGGATCGGAGCAGTTCTTC	CASSESSGSEQFF
few	TRBV27	NA	TRBJ1-5	TGTGCCAGCAGTCCCTGGGGGGGGATCAATCAGCCCCAGCATTTT	CASSPWGGINQPQHF
NA	TRBV14	TRBD2	TRBJ2-1	TGTGCCAGCAGCCAAAAAAAGACTAGCGGGTACAATGAGCAGTTCTTC	CASSQKKTSGYNEQFF
many	TRBV6-1	NA	TRBJ2-7	TGTGCCAGCAGTGAAATGGCCGGCTCCTACGAGCAGTACTTC	CASSEMAGSYEQYF
few	TRBV9	NA	TRBJ1-4	TGTGCCAGCAGCCCGAGGGCAGGGCAGAATAATGAAAAACTGTTTTTT	CASSPRAGQNNEKLFF
many	TRBV30	NA	TRBJ1-5	TGTGCCTGGAGTCAAGGACAGAGCGATCAGCCCCAGCATTTT	CAWSQGQSDQPQHF
few	TRBV12-5	TRBD2	TRBJ2-1	TGTGCTAGTGGCGCCGGGACTAGTGGTTCTGAAGTCTTC	CASGAGTSGSEVF
many	TRBV6-1	NA	TRBJ2-7	TGTGCCAGCAGTTACCAGAGCCCGGGGCTCCGCTACGAGCAGTACTTC	CASSYQSPGLRYEQYF
few	TRBV9	TRBD2	TRBJ2-1	TGTGCCAGCAGCGTAGGGGGTAGCGGGAGGTATGAGCAGTTCTTC	CASSVGGSGRYEQFF
many	TRBV28	NA	TRBJ1-5	TGTGCCAGCAGTTCCTCCGGGACACATAGCAATCAGCCCCAGCATTTT	CASSSSGTHSNQPQHF
NA	TRBV4-1	TRBD1	TRBJ1-1	TGCGCCAGCAGCCAAGATGGGACAGGGAACACTGAAGCTTTCTTT	CASSQDGTGNTEAFF
many	TRBV24-1	NA	TRBJ1-2	TGTGCCACCAGTGATTTGTACTATGGCTACACCTTC	CATSDLYYGYTF